This T cell receptor beta chain was captured in a study of blood T cell repertoires in COVID-19. This CDR3 has 18 amino acids. CDR1 is SNHLY, CDR2 FYNNEI, per germline. Trimming took 5 bases from V and 2 from J, leaving 21 bases between them. Generated by immunoSEQ multiplex PCR, the TCRdb table keeps only in-frame clones and is missing some. In the table there are around 4,700 clones, over 70% of which are singletons. By its share, this clone is medium-sized. This TCR derives from a man in his 70s with active COVID-19. Sequencing used peripheral blood. The V call is TRBV2, the J call TRBJ2-2, with TRBD2 as a possible D gene (7 bases). CDR3 residues: CASSLPRTAGINTGELFF. CDR3 coding DNA: TGTGCCAGCAGTCTACCTAGGACAGCGGGGATCAACACCGGGGAGCTGTTTTTT.